This T cell receptor beta chain was captured by sequencing in a study of beta chain features in type 1 diabetes. Regarding the study as a whole: The study found moderately but significantly shorter TCRB CDR3s in all four CD4+ subsets of Type 1 diabetes patients.

Expressed TCRB transcripts got sequenced, as all isolated RNA was reverse transcribed. Naive, central memory and regulatory T cell samples came to a mean of approximately 4 million reads. The table came from immunoSEQ multiplex PCR; TCRdb's copy has only in-frame clones and leaves some out. The sample carries 430,000 or so clones, 11% recorded once. Each of the CD4+ naive, central memory, regulatory and stem cell-like memory populations was sorted via CD45RO/CCR7/CD25/CD127/CD95/CD27. Each population that was sorted was more than 98% pure. A remark on this clone: The antigen remains undetermined.

This CDR3 contains 15 residues. The V gene's germline CDR1 is MNHNS and CDR2 SASEGT. The V and J ends lost 4 bases and 1 base respectively, with 12 bases between them. Sequenced input: naive CD4+ T cells from blood. The clonotype comes from a woman aged 18-29 years in good health. The V gene is TRBV6-1, the J gene TRBJ2-3, with D unresolved. The CDR3 sequence: CASSAQSVGTDTQYF. In DNA, the CDR3 is TGTGCCAGCAGTGCCCAATCGGTGGGCACAGATACGCAGTATTTT.